This T cell receptor beta chain is drawn from a study of T cell responses to AZD1222 COVID-19 vaccine. This clone has just a few counts. What it recognizes is unknown. V lost 6 bases and J lost 5, with 7 bases in between. The germline V gene encodes CDR1 MNHEY and CDR2 SVGAGI. The CDR3 sequence is 12 residues long. Some clones are missing from TCRdb's copy, which holds only in-frame ones; the method was immunoSEQ multiplex PCR. The table lists hundreds of thousands of clones, approximately 94% of them singletons. Whole-study findings and limits: It was only after the peak T cell response that any repertoires were sampled.

The clonotype comes from an adult who received the AZD1222 COVID-19 vaccine. The sample here was peripheral blood, taken 28 days after the second AZD1222 dose. The rearrangement joins TRBV6-5 to TRBJ1-4; D remains unclear. CDR3: CASRVGNEKLFF. CDR3 DNA: TGTGCCAGCAGGGTCGGGAATGAAAAACTGTTTTTT.